This T cell receptor (beta chain) appears in the sequencing data of a study of T cell changes during pregnancy in multiple sclerosis. V was shortened by 5 bases and J by 2 bases, with 13 bases between the two germline ends. The CDR3 consists of 14 residues. From germline, CDR1 is MNHNY and CDR2 SVGAGI (reference sequence). Libraries were prepared by immunoSEQ multiplex PCR; TCRdb keeps only in-frame clonotypes and omits some of them. This table holds some 69,000 clones, around 90% found once. The starting material was peripheral blood, obtained in the second trimester of pregnancy. The V gene is TRBV6-6, the J gene TRBJ2-7, with TRBD2 as a possible D gene (5 bases). This TCR was sampled from a female donor in good health, enrolled as a control in a pregnancy study. CDR3 bases: TGTGCCAGCAGTAGCTTAAGCGGTGCCTACGAGCAGTACTTC. This encodes CASSSLSGAYEQYF.